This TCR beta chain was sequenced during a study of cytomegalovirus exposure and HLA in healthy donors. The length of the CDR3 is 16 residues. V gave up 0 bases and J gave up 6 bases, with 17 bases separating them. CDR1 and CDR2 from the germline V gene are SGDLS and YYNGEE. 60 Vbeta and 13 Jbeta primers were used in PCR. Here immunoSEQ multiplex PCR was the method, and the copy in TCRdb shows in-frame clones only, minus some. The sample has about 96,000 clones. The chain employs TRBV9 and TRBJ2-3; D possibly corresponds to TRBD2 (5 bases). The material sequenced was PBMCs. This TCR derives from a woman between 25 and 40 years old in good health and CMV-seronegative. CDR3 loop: CASSVGGQRTSDTQYF. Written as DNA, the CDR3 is TGTGCCAGCAGCGTAGGTGGTCAGCGGACGTCGGATACGCAGTATTTT. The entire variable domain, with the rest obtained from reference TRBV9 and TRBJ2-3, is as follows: DSGVTQTPKHLITATGQRVTLRCSPRSGDLSVYWYQQSLDQGLQFLIQYYNGEERAKGNILERFSAQQFPDLHSELNLSSLELGDSALYFCASSVGGQRTSDTQYFGPGTRLTVL.